One sample yielded the 4 T cell receptor beta chains listed below, sequenced in a study of cytomegalovirus exposure and HLA in healthy donors. This PCR relied on a set of 60 Vbeta primers and 13 Jbeta primers. The assay was immunoSEQ multiplex PCR, and TCRdb's table has in-frame clones only and misses some. Of some 90,000 clones in the sample, over 70% were seen once. Sequencing was carried out using PBMCs. All receptors derive from a woman in her forties or fifties in good health and CMV-seropositive.

The V call is TRBV2, the J call TRBJ1-1, with D hard to call. Germline V gene data show CDR1 as SNHLY and CDR2 as FYNNEI. Trimming cost V 0 bases and J 4 bases, with 9 bases left between them. The CDR3 runs 14 residues. The CDR3 spells CASSEAHGSTEAFF. DNA for the CDR3: TGTGCCAGCAGTGAAGCGCACGGTAGCACTGAAGCTTTCTTT.

On this clone: Other DNA sequences in the same sample also yield this CDR3. The V and J genes are TRBV15 and TRBJ1-5; D not resolved. V lost 0 bases and J lost 2, with 5 bases in between. This CDR3 has 14 residues. Germline CDR1 and CDR2: LNHNV and YYDKDF (reference sequence). The DNA of the CDR3 is TGTGCCACCAGCAGAGAGGCAGGCAATCAGCCCCAGCATTTT. This sequence encodes CATSREAGNQPQHF.

CDR3 sequence reads: CASSLVSETQYF. CDR3 bases: TGCGCCAGCAGCTTGGTAAGCGAGACCCAGTACTTC. The rearrangement links TRBV5-1 to TRBJ2-5; D is undetermined. This CDR3 is built from 12 residues. V gave up 0 bases and J gave up 5 bases, with 5 bases separating them. Germline CDR1 SGHRS, CDR2 YFSETQ.

The chain carries TRBV18 and TRBJ1-4, with TRBD1 as a possible D gene (6 bases). The germline gives CDR1 KGHSH, CDR2 LQKENI. V was pared by 1 base and J by 5 bases, with 8 bases between. This CDR3 comprises 14 residues. CDR3 region: CASSPLGANEKLFF. The CDR3 DNA is TGTGCCAGCTCACCACTGGGGGCGAATGAAAAACTGTTTTTT.